This T cell receptor (beta chain) is drawn from a study of cytomegalovirus exposure and HLA in healthy donors. The V and J ends lost 8 bases and 7 bases respectively, with 15 bases between them. CDR1 is SGHDN, CDR2 FVKESK, per germline. The CDR3 is 13 amino acids. The PCR employed 60 Vbeta primers together with 13 Jbeta primers. Source study methods: Counted up in a later analysis, unique TCR beta chains came to some 72 million, with around 11 million shared. The table came from immunoSEQ multiplex PCR; TCRdb's copy has only in-frame clones and leaves some out. V, J and clone size were drawn from that table, and D and trimming were deduced from the DNA. This sample has about 110,000 clones; over 65% occur once, and the top ten carry roughly 0.82%. Study-level points and caveats: The majority of CMV-associated TCR beta chains were reported as apparently HLA-restricted in a later analysis. Roughly uniform depth of sequencing across donors was assumed in presence/absence analyses. An apparent linkage of common viral pathogens to several of the most significant clusters emerged in a later analysis.

With respect to this clone: The antigen remains unidentified.

The rearrangement links TRBV14 to TRBJ2-1; D may be TRBD2 (5 bases). This sequence was found in a woman aged 25 to 39 in good health and CMV-seronegative. The material sequenced was PBMCs. The CDR3: CASGVEWRNEQFF. DNA for the CDR3: TGTGCCAGCGGTGTAGAATGGAGGAATGAGCAGTTCTTC. Together with reference TRBV14 and TRBJ2-1, the CDR3 gives the full variable domain: EAGVTQFPSHSVIEKGQTVTLRCDPISGHDNLYWYRRVMGKEIKFLLHFVKESKQDESGMPNNRFLAERTGGTYSTLKVQPAELEDSGVYFCASGVEWRNEQFFGPGTRLTVL.